This TCR beta chain comes out of a study of CD8 T cells in ankylosing spondylitis. Study-wide findings and caveats: Matched ankylosing spondylitis synovial fluid reportedly contained a significantly enriched population of disease-linked clones. Within ankylosing spondylitis blood, a TCR beta motif made up of fewer than ten highly homologous variants appeared to be characteristic.

This clonotype was seen ten or more times. Antigen specificity is unknown. Germline V lookup: CDR1 DFQATT, CDR2 SNEGSKA (reference sequence). The CDR3 is 13 amino acids. Trimming cost V 2 bases and J 6 bases; bases outside gene matches: 4. The TCR beta libraries were generated through quantitative 5'-RACE incorporating molecular barcodes. TCRdb fed the 5' RACE reads into MiXCR, producing one record per CDR3 protein. The sample contains a few hundred thousand distinct CDR3 sequences, 17% of which appear only once. The sequencing input was blood, either unsorted or a sorted T cell fraction (not recorded which). The sequence was obtained from a male donor with ankylosing spondylitis. This chain uses TRBV20-1 with TRBJ1-2; 9 nucleotides align to TRBD1. The CDR3 here is CSARTTGGHGYTF. CDR3 DNA: TGCAGTGCTAGAACTACAGGGGGCCATGGCTACACCTTC.